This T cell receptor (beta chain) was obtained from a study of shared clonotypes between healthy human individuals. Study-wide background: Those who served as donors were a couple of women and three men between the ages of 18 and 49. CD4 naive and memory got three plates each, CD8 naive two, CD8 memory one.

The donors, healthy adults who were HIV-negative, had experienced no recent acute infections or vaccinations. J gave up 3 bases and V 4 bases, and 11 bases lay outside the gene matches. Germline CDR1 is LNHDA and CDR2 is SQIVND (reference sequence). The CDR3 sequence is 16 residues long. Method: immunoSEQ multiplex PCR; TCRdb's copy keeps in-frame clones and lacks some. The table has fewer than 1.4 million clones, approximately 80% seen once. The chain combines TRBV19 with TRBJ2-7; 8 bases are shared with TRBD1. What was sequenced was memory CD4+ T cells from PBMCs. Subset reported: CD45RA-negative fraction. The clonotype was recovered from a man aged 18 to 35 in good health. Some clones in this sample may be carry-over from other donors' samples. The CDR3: CASSTHTGGKNYEQYF. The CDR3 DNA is TGTGCCAGTAGTACCCACACAGGGGGGAAGAACTACGAGCAGTACTTC.